This is a list of T cell receptor beta chains from one sample in a study of blood T cell repertoires in COVID-19. TCRdb's copy holds only in-frame clones and misses some; the assay was immunoSEQ multiplex PCR. The sample consists of about 26,000 clones, about nine tenths of them appearing once. The sequencing input was peripheral blood. These receptors were obtained from a human donor in a cohort sampled during active COVID-19. Each CDR3 is given with its conserved first and last residue. The D gene is left open where the match is weak. Where a row states a size, it is once, few, many or the class of an expanded clone; other rows omit it.

D	V	size	J	CDR3	DNA
NA	TRBV12-3/TRBV12-4	NA	TRBJ1-2	CASSFGDF	TGTGCCAGCAGTTTCGGGGACTTC
NA	TRBV13	NA	TRBJ2-2	CASSLGGRLTGELFF	TGTGCCAGCAGCTTAGGTGGCAGACTCACCGGGGAGCTGTTTTTT
NA	TRBV10-3	NA	TRBJ1-6	CAISEDKNSPLHF	TGTGCCATCAGTGAGGACAAGAATTCACCCCTCCACTTT
NA	TRBV12-3/TRBV12-4	NA	TRBJ1-2	CASSSPGRGGYTF	TGTGCCAGCAGTTCTCCCGGGCGGGGTGGCTACACCTTC
NA	TRBV5-1	NA	TRBJ2-2	CASSLARGSGTGELFF	TGCGCCAGCAGCTTGGCAAGGGGCTCGGGCACCGGGGAGCTGTTTTTT
NA	TRBV2	few	TRBJ1-6	CASSEQGTHSPLHF	TGTGCCAGCAGTGAGCAGGGCACGCATTCACCCCTCCACTTT
TRBD1	TRBV7-2	NA	TRBJ2-5	CASALLDRGRETQYF	TGTGCCAGCGCACTTCTGGACAGGGGGCGAGAGACCCAGTACTTC
TRBD1	TRBV18	NA	TRBJ2-2	CASSPTGQSPGELFF	TGTGCCAGCTCACCAACGGGACAGTCGCCCGGGGAGCTGTTTTTT
TRBD1	TRBV4-1	NA	TRBJ1-2	CASSQDRTGGATGYGYTF	TGCGCCAGCAGCCAAGATCGAACAGGGGGAGCGACCGGCTATGGCTACACCTTC
NA	TRBV19	NA	TRBJ1-3	CASSPSSVAGNTIYF	TGTGCCAGTAGTCCTTCCTCGGTGGCTGGAAACACCATATATTTT
NA	TRBV1	NA	TRBJ1-1	CTSSQENRANTEAFF	TGCACCAGCAGCCAAGAAAACAGGGCGAACACTGAAGCTTTCTTT
NA	TRBV25-1	NA	TRBJ1-2	CASSGEVTYGYTF	TGTGCCAGCTCGGGGGAAGTCACCTATGGCTACACCTTC
TRBD1	TRBV19	NA	TRBJ2-5	CASSKVVGQGSSETQYF	TGTGCCAGTAGTAAGGTCGTGGGACAGGGTAGTAGCGAGACCCAGTACTTC
TRBD1	TRBV5-1	NA	TRBJ1-5	CASSPTGGSGQPQHF	TGCGCCAGCAGCCCGACAGGGGGAAGCGGTCAGCCCCAGCATTTT
NA	TRBV27	NA	TRBJ2-5	CASTLGRGAETQYF	TGTGCCAGCACTTTAGGCAGGGGCGCGGAGACCCAGTACTTC
TRBD2	TRBV7-9	NA	TRBJ2-1	CASSLLGGTSGYNEQFF	TGTGCCAGCAGCTTATTGGGAGGGACTAGCGGATACAATGAGCAGTTCTTC
TRBD1	TRBV7-2	NA	TRBJ2-2	CASSATGTGGAGELFF	TGTGCCAGCAGCGCAACCGGGACAGGGGGCGCCGGGGAGCTGTTTTTT
NA	TRBV5-6	NA	TRBJ2-5	CASTPTGGRETQYF	TGTGCCAGCACCCCCACGGGGGGCAGGGAGACCCAGTACTTC
NA	TRBV5-4	NA	TRBJ2-7	CASSFSLEGAEQYF	TGTGCCAGCAGCTTTAGCCTGGAAGGTGCCGAGCAGTACTTC
TRBD2	TRBV5-4	once	TRBJ2-2	CASSLGRGGDTGELFF	TGTGCCAGCAGCTTGGGTCGGGGGGGCGACACCGGGGAGCTGTTTTTT
NA	TRBV3-1/TRBV3-2	NA	TRBJ1-1	CASSLLPNTEAFF	TGTGCCAGCAGCCTCCTACCCAACACTGAAGCTTTCTTT
NA	TRBV12-3/TRBV12-4	NA	TRBJ2-1	CASSQDSYNEQFF	TGTGCCAGCAGTCAGGACAGCTACAATGAGCAGTTCTTC
NA	TRBV2	NA	TRBJ1-4	CASSGAGGRYEKLFF	TGTGCCAGCAGTGGGGCAGGCGGGCGATATGAAAAACTGTTTTTT
TRBD2	TRBV18	NA	TRBJ2-2	CASSPPSGGTGELFF	TGTGCCAGCTCACCACCCTCGGGAGGTACCGGGGAGCTGTTTTTT
TRBD1	TRBV9	NA	TRBJ2-2	CASSVGSGQGFRDTGELFF	TGTGCCAGCAGCGTGGGAAGTGGACAGGGCTTTAGAGACACCGGGGAGCTGTTTTTT
TRBD2	TRBV2	NA	TRBJ2-2	CASSFDSGGAGELFF	TGTGCCAGCAGTTTCGATAGCGGGGGGGCCGGGGAGCTGTTTTTT
NA	TRBV4-1	few	TRBJ1-5	CASSQVRRGSNQPQHF	TGCGCCAGCAGCCAAGTTCGTCGGGGTAGCAATCAGCCCCAGCATTTT
NA	TRBV6-5	NA	TRBJ1-6	CASSYAYGGEGAPLHF	TGTGCCAGCAGTTACGCATACGGGGGGGAAGGGGCACCCCTCCACTTT
TRBD2	TRBV9	once	TRBJ2-1	CASSAAGGLTDNEQFF	TGTGCCAGCAGCGCCGCGGGGGGACTTACCGACAATGAGCAGTTCTTC
NA	TRBV2	NA	TRBJ2-3	CASSVSTDTQYF	TGTGCCAGCAGTGTAAGCACAGATACGCAGTATTTT
NA	TRBV5-1	NA	TRBJ2-3	CASSRTVPGTDTQYF	TGCGCCAGCAGCCGAACAGTCCCGGGAACAGATACGCAGTATTTT
NA	TRBV7-2	NA	TRBJ2-5	CASSNFQAQYF	TGTGCCAGCAGTAATTTCCAGGCCCAGTACTTC
TRBD2	TRBV29-1	NA	TRBJ2-3	CSVEGSGGGGTDTQYF	TGCAGCGTTGAAGGTAGCGGGGGGGGAGGCACAGATACGCAGTATTTT
NA	TRBV28	NA	TRBJ2-3	CASTLGLADTQYF	TGTGCCAGCACCCTAGGATTGGCAGATACGCAGTATTTT
NA	TRBV19	NA	TRBJ1-1	CASSLIPGETAEAFF	TGTGCCAGTAGCCTTATTCCGGGAGAAACGGCTGAAGCTTTCTTT
TRBD1	TRBV27	NA	TRBJ2-4	CASRPATGTGGSSAKNIQYF	TGTGCCAGCCGACCTGCGACCGGGACAGGGGGCAGCTCTGCCAAAAACATTCAGTACTTC
NA	TRBV6-5	NA	TRBJ1-1	CASSYTDSHTEAFF	TGTGCCAGCAGTTACACGGACAGCCACACTGAAGCTTTCTTT
TRBD2	TRBV9	once	TRBJ2-5	CASSVGGGTRVAETQYF	TGTGCCAGCAGCGTAGGGGGAGGGACTAGGGTCGCGGAGACCCAGTACTTC
TRBD2	TRBV4-1	NA	TRBJ2-1	CASSTRLAGGPFEQFF	TGCGCCAGCAGCACCCGATTAGCGGGGGGGCCTTTTGAGCAGTTCTTC
NA	TRBV9	NA	TRBJ1-1	CASSIDRYTEAFF	TGTGCCAGCAGCATAGACAGGTACACTGAAGCTTTCTTT